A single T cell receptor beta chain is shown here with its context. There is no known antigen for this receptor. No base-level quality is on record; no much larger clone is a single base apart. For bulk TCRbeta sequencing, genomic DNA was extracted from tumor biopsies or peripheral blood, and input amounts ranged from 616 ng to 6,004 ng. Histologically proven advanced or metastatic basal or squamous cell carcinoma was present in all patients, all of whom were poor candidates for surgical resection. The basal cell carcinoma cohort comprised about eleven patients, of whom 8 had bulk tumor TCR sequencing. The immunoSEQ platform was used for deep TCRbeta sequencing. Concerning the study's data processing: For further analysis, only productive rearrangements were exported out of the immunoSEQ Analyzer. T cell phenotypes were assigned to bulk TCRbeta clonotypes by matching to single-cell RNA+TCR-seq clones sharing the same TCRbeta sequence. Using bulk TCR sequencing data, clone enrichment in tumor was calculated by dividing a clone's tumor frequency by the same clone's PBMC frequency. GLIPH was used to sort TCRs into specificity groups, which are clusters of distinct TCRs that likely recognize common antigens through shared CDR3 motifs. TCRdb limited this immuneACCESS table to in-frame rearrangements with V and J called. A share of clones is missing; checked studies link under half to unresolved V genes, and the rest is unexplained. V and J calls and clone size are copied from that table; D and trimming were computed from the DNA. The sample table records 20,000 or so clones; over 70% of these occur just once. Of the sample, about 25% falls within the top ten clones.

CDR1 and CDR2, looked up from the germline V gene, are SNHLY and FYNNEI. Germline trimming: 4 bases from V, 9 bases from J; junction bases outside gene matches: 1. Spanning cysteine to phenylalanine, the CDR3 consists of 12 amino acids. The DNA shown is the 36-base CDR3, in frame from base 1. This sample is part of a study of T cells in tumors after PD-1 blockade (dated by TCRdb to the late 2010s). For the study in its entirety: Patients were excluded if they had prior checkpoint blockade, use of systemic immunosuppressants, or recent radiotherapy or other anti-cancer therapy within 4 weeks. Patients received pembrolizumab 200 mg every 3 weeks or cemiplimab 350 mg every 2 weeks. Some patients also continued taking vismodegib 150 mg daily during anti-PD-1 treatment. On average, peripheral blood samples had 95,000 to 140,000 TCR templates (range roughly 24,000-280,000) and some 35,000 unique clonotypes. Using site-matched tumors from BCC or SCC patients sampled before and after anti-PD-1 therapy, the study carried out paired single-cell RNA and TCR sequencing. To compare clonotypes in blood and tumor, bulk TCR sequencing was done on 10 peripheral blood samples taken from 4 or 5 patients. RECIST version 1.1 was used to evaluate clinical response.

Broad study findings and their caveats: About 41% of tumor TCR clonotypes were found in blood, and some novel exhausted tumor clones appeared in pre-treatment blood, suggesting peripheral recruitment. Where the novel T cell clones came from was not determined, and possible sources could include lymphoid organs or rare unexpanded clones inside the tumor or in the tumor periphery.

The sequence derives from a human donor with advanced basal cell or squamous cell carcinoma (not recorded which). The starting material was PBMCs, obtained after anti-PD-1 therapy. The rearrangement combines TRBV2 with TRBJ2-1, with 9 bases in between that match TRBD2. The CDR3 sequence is CASSGLAVEQFF. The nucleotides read TGTGCCAGCAGTGGACTAGCGGTTGAGCAGTTCTTC.